This T cell receptor (beta chain) was sequenced during a study of blood T cell repertoires in COVID-19. The CDR3 sequence is 12 residues long. Germline V CDR1 and CDR2: MDHEN, SYDVKM. V dropped 6 bases and J dropped 3; count of bases not matched to a gene: 1. Authors' data handling: Estimates of nucleated cell counts were drawn from the amplification of reference gene primers. Clones were sequenced by immunoSEQ multiplex PCR, and TCRdb holds only the in-frame ones, with some missing. V, J and clone size reflect that table, while D and trimming were determined from the DNA. This table has around 400,000 clones, approximately 89% appearing once.

V and J are TRBV28 and TRBJ2-7; 8 nucleotides align to TRBD2. The source material was PBMCs or T cells enriched from blood (not recorded which). This sequence originates from a middle-aged woman who had been exposed to COVID-19. The CDR3 nucleotides read TGTGCCAGCAGAAGCGGGGGCTACGAGCAGTACTTC. It encodes CASRSGGYEQYF.